The 29 T cell receptor beta chains in this list originate from one sample, sequenced in a study of Ad26.COV2.S vaccination and SARS-CoV-2 variants. Treatment in this sample: 15 to 20 received Ad26.COV2.S at low or high dose, single or two shots; about 5 received placebo; per-sample allocation not given. Collection of the samples took place on day 63 after the first injection of vaccine or placebo. Produced via immunoSEQ multiplex PCR; TCRdb's table is partial and in-frame only. The data show about 480,000 clones, around 88% seen once. The sequencing used peripheral blood, collected in a trial of Ad26.COV2.S vaccine versus placebo. The source of these receptors is a person aged 18 to 59 who received the Ad26.COV2.S COVID-19 vaccine or a placebo.

The V call is TRBV4-3, the J call TRBJ2-1; D is uncertain. The CDR3 contains 15 residues. Between the trimmed V and J ends, which lost 0 bases and 0 bases, there was a span of 6 bases. Germline CDR1 is LGHNA and CDR2 is YSLEER. DNA for the CDR3: TGCGCCAGCAGCCAAGATCCCAGCTCCTACAATGAGCAGTTCTTC. Translation: CASSQDPSSYNEQFF.

This chain links TRBV6-7 with TRBJ2-5, with 9 bases lining up with TRBD1. TRBV6-7 falls under the ORF class, with uncertain function. The V segment lost 4 bases and the J segment 3 bases; nucleotides outside the gene matches: 12. The CDR3 extends over 17 amino acids. The CDR3: CASSSDPDRGKEETQYF. The CDR3 DNA reads as TGTGCCAGCAGTTCCGACCCGGACAGGGGCAAGGAAGAGACCCAGTACTTC.

The chain employs TRBV5-1 and TRBJ2-6; no clear D gene. Trimming shortened V by 0 bases and J by 0 bases, and 4 bases separated the two germline ends. Germline CDR1 reads SGHRS; CDR2 reads YFSETQ. The CDR3 runs 15 residues. For the CDR3, the DNA is TGCGCCAGCAGCTTGGGTGGCTCTGGGGCCAACGTCCTGACTTTC. This sequence encodes CASSLGGSGANVLTF.

This chain uses TRBV27 with TRBJ1-6, with a possible D match to TRBD1 (5 bases). With 10 bases removed from V and 2 bases from J, the gap between germline ends came to 15 bases. This CDR3 spans 15 amino acids. Germline V lookup: CDR1 MNHEY, CDR2 SMNVEV (reference sequence). The CDR3, as DNA: TGTGCCACCAAACCAAGGGGTGCCTATAATTCACCCCTCCACTTT. This codes for CATKPRGAYNSPLHF.

This rearrangement joins TRBV6-5 to TRBJ2-2; D remains ambiguous. V lost 1 base and J lost 5, with 11 bases in between. Germline V gene sequence: CDR1 MNHEY, CDR2 SVGAGI. The CDR3 has 15 residues. The CDR3 DNA reads as TGTGCCAGCAGTTACTTTGGGCAGATAACCGGGGAGCTGTTTTTT. Its protein product is CASSYFGQITGELFF.

The rearrangement links TRBV2 to TRBJ1-6, with a possible D match to TRBD1 (6 bases). Trimming stripped 2 bases from V and 8 bases from J, with 13 bases between. The CDR3 sequence is 15 residues long. CDR1 and CDR2 from the germline V gene are SNHLY and FYNNEI. The CDR3: CASSEWGDTHSPLHF. DNA of the CDR3: TGTGCCAGCAGTGAATGGGGGGACACTCATTCACCCCTCCACTTT.

The V and J genes are TRBV2 and TRBJ2-5; tentative D call: TRBD1 (6 bases). The CDR3 sequence is 12 residues long. V lost 4 bases, J lost 5 bases, and 8 bases lay in between. Germline V gene data show CDR1 as SNHLY and CDR2 as FYNNEI. In nucleotides, the CDR3 is TGTGCCAGCAGTGGTAGGGGGGAGACCCAGTACTTC. Protein: CASSGRGETQYF.

The chain combines TRBV5-1 with TRBJ1-4, with a possible D match to TRBD1 (5 bases). CDR1 and CDR2 (germline): SGHRS, YFSETQ. The ends were cut back, 3 bases at V and 0 bases at J, with 12 bases in the middle. The CDR3 loop spans 16 amino acids. CDR3 amino acids: CASSSAGGATNEKLFF. CDR3 DNA: TGCGCCAGCAGCTCCGCCGGGGGTGCAACTAATGAAAAACTGTTTTTT.

This clone was counted a few times. The chain is built from TRBV2 and TRBJ1-1; no definite D call. V lost 5 bases, J lost 2 bases, and 12 bases lay in between. The CDR3 is 14 residues long. Germline V gives CDR1 SNHLY, CDR2 FYNNEI. The CDR3 coding sequence is TGTGCCAGCAGTAAGACGGCAGGAAACACTGAAGCTTTCTTT. Translating gives CASSKTAGNTEAFF.

The chain uses TRBV19 and TRBJ1-2; 8 bases map to TRBD1. With 6 bases clipped from V and 4 bases from J, the junction kept 16 bases outside the gene matches. This CDR3 is built from 17 residues. The germline V gene encodes CDR1 LNHDA and CDR2 SQIVND (reference sequence). The CDR3 spells CASRTPGQALGGYGYTF. Here the CDR3 DNA reads TGTGCCAGTAGGACCCCGGGACAGGCCCTCGGTGGCTATGGCTACACCTTC.

J is TRBJ1-2 and V is TRBV4-2; 11 bases are shared with TRBD1. Germline loops: CDR1 LGHNA, CDR2 YNFKEQ. J gave up 8 bases and V 0 bases, and 5 bases lay outside the gene matches. This CDR3 region has 15 residues. For the CDR3, the DNA is TGTGCCAGCAGCCAAGACCCCCGGGACAGGGGGGGCTACACCTTC. It is translated as CASSQDPRDRGGYTF.

This chain links TRBV5-6 with TRBJ2-7; no clear D. With 1 base removed from V and 3 bases from J, the gap between germline ends came to 14 bases. The CDR3 has 15 residues. Germline V gene sequence: CDR1 SGHDT, CDR2 YYEEEE. The CDR3 coding sequence is TGTGCCAGCAGCTTGAATCCGGTTTGGGGCTACGAGCAGTACTTC. This encodes CASSLNPVWGYEQYF.

This clone has only a few counts. The chain employs TRBV9 and TRBJ1-2; D might be TRBD1 (5 bases). Germline V lookup: CDR1 SGDLS, CDR2 YYNGEE. V was cut by 2 bases and J by 8 bases, with 22 bases left in between. This CDR3 has 16 residues. CDR3 nucleotides: TGTGCCAGCAGCGTCTTCGATGGGAGGGGCCAGGAAGGCTACACCTTC. Amino acids: CASSVFDGRGQEGYTF. The full variable domain, with the rest looked up from reference TRBV9 and TRBJ1-2, is DSGVTQTPKHLITATGQRVTLRCSPRSGDLSVYWYQQSLDQGLQFLIQYYNGEERAKGNILERFSAQQFPDLHSELNLSSLELGDSALYFCASSVFDGRGQEGYTFGSGTRLTVV.

V and J are TRBV19 and TRBJ1-5; tentatively, D is TRBD1 (6 bases). Germline CDR1 LNHDA, CDR2 SQIVND (reference sequence). Trimming removed 8 bases at V and 3 bases at J, with 23 bases between. The CDR3 length is 17 residues. The CDR3 DNA sequence: TGTGCCAGTTGTCTAGACTTGGGGGGCCTTTCCAATCAGCCCCAGCATTTT. Encoded protein: CASCLDLGGLSNQPQHF.

V is TRBV7-8 and J is TRBJ2-7, with D hard to call. V gave up 0 bases and J gave up 0 bases, with 21 bases separating them. Germline CDR1 reads SGHVS; CDR2 reads FQNEAQ. The CDR3 totals 19 residues. The DNA of the CDR3 is TGTGCCAGCAGCTTAGCGGTGAGGAGTAGCAGACAAAGCTCCTACGAGCAGTACTTC. This codes for CASSLAVRSSRQSSYEQYF.

The genes are TRBV30 and TRBJ1-1; a weak D match, TRBD1 (5 bases). The CDR3 covers 11 residues. Germline V gives CDR1 GTSNPN, CDR2 SVGIG (reference sequence). V gave up 8 bases and J gave up 8 bases, with 15 bases separating them. This CDR3 is CAGQGQEEAFF. The CDR3 nucleotides read TGTGCCGGACAAGGCCAAGAAGAAGCTTTCTTT.

V usage is TRBV7-9 and J usage is TRBJ1-3; 12 bases are a match to TRBD1. This CDR3 region has 16 residues. The germline V gene has CDR1 SEHNR and CDR2 FQNEAQ (reference sequence). Trimming removed 4 bases from V and 1 base from J; junction bases left unmatched: 2. CDR3 coding DNA: TGTGCCAGCAGCTCGGGACAGGGGGCTTCTGGAAACACCATATATTTT. Protein product: CASSSGQGASGNTIYF.

The genes are TRBV6-2 or TRBV6-3 and TRBJ2-3, with 7 bases matching TRBD1. The germline V gene has CDR1 MNHEY and CDR2 SVGEGT. Unmatched junction bases numbered 8, after V lost 6 bases and J lost 2 bases. The CDR3 loop spans 15 amino acids. The CDR3 DNA follows: TGTGCCAGCAGATACGGGACAGACCTCACAGATACGCAGTATTTT. Its translation is CASRYGTDLTDTQYF.

This chain links TRBV6-5 with TRBJ2-7, with D perhaps matching TRBD1 (5 bases). The CDR3 has 14 amino acids. In germline, CDR1 is MNHEY, CDR2 SVGAGI. The ends were cut back, 4 bases at V and 4 bases at J, with 14 bases in the middle. The chain's CDR3 is CASSSWTLTYEQYF. The CDR3 region has the DNA TGTGCCAGCAGTTCCTGGACACTCACTTACGAGCAGTACTTC.

The CDR3 DNA is TGTGCCAGCACATCGGGGGTTGGCTACACCTTC. Residues: CASTSGVGYTF. This sequence joins TRBV6-5 and TRBJ1-2; D perhaps matches TRBD1 (5 bases). Trimming removed 7 bases from V and 7 bases from J, with 10 bases in between. This CDR3 spans 11 amino acids. Germline CDR1 is MNHEY and CDR2 is SVGAGI.

The chain is built from TRBV6-2 or TRBV6-3 and TRBJ2-7; D is ambiguous. The V gene's germline CDR1 is MNHEY and CDR2 SVGEGT. V was trimmed by 0 bases and J by 3 bases, leaving 12 bases between them. CDR3 length: 15 residues. In DNA, the CDR3 is TGTGCCAGCAGTTACTCGGCGAGACCAGACTACGAGCAGTACTTC. The encoded protein is CASSYSARPDYEQYF.

The rearrangement joins TRBV7-9 to TRBJ2-5, with D possibly matching TRBD1 (6 bases). The CDR3 runs 15 residues. Germline-derived CDR1 and CDR2 are SEHNR and FQNEAQ (reference sequence). Trimming left V 4 bases short and J 3 bases short, with 15 bases between. CDR3 region: CASSSGVGGKETQYF. Here the CDR3 DNA reads TGTGCCAGCAGCTCGGGCGTAGGGGGAAAAGAGACCCAGTACTTC.

The chain joins TRBV21-1 to TRBJ1-4. TRBV21-1 is a recognized pseudogene. This CDR3 has 8 residues. The CDR3 region has the DNA TGTGCCAGCACAAAGGACTTTTTT. Protein product: CASTKDFF.

Points on this clone: Other DNA sequences in the same sample also yield this CDR3. This chain connects TRBV28 to TRBJ1-1; D is uncertain. The CDR3 loop spans 12 amino acids. Looked up from germline, CDR1 is MDHEN and CDR2 is SYDVKM. V was pared by 3 bases and J by 1 base, with 3 bases between. CDR3 in amino acids: CASSFGNTEAFF. The DNA for the CDR3 is TGTGCCAGCAGTTTTGGGAACACTGAAGCTTTCTTT.

The table lists this clone with a few counts. The chain uses TRBV6-5 and TRBJ2-2, with D unresolved. V was clipped by 5 bases and J by 1 base, with 5 bases between them. This CDR3 comprises 13 residues. Germline CDR1 is MNHEY and CDR2 is SVGAGI. The CDR3 loop reads CASSNENTGELFF. Here the CDR3 DNA reads TGTGCCAGCAGTAACGAGAACACCGGGGAGCTGTTTTTT.

The chain carries TRBV6-5 and TRBJ1-5; D gene ambiguous. CDR3 length: 13 residues. CDR1 is MNHEY, CDR2 SVGAGI, per germline. The V end was cut by 8 bases, the J end by 2 bases, with 10 bases between. This CDR3 reads CASADRGNQPQHF. The DNA of the CDR3 is TGTGCCAGCGCGGACCGTGGCAATCAGCCCCAGCATTTT.

This clone was seen only once. The chain employs TRBV5-4 and TRBJ2-1; the D gene is possibly TRBD1 (7 bases). This CDR3 has 15 residues. Germline V CDR1 and CDR2: SGHNT, YYREEE (reference sequence). V lost 4 bases, J lost 7 bases, and 18 bases lay in between. The CDR3 nucleotides are TGTGCCAGCAGCAAGGACAGGACTACCTGGAATGAGCAGTTCTTC. Encoded protein: CASSKDRTTWNEQFF.

The chain combines TRBV6-5 with TRBJ2-7, with 8 bases that match TRBD1. The CDR3 has 14 amino acids. The germline gives CDR1 MNHEY, CDR2 SVGAGI. The J segment lost 6 bases and the V segment lost 2 bases, leaving 6 bases of the junction unmatched. CDR3 in DNA: TGTGCCAGCAGTTACCTGCTTGGACAGGGCGAGCAGTACTTC. Protein product: CASSYLLGQGEQYF.

The chain combines TRBV5-6 with TRBJ1-6; D may be TRBD1 (5 bases). This CDR3 spans 12 amino acids. Trimming took off 4 bases at V and 10 bases at J, with 9 bases between the two ends. Germline-derived CDR1 and CDR2 are SGHDT and YYEEEE. CDR3 loop: CASSLGGSPLHF. The CDR3 nucleotides are TGTGCCAGCAGCCTGGGGGGATCACCCCTCCACTTT.